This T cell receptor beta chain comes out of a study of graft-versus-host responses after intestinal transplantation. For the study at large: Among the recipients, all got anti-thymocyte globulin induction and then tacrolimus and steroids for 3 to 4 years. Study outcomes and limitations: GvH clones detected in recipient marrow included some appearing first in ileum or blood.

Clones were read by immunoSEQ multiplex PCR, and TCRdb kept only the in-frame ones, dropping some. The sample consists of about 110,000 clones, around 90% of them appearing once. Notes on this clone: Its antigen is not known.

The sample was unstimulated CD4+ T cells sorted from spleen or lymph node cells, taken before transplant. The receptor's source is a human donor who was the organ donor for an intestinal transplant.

In DNA form, the CDR3 reads TGTGCCACCCGCCCCAGTATGAACACTGAAGCTTTCTTT. Translation: CATRPSMNTEAFF. The gene calls are TRBV15 and TRBJ1-1; D gene uncertain. Between the trimmed V and J ends, which lost 8 bases and 0 bases, there was a span of 10 bases. The CDR3 is 13 residues long. Germline V CDR1 and CDR2: LNHNV, YYDKDF (reference sequence).